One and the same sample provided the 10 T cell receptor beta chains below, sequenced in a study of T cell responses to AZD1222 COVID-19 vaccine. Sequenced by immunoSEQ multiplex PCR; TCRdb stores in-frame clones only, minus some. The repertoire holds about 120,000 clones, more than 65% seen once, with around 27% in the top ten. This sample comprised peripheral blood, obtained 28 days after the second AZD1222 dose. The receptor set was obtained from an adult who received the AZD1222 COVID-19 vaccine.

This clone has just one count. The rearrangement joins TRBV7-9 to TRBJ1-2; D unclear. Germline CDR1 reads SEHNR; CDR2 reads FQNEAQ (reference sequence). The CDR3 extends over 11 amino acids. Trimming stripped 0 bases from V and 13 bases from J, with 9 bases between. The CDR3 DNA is TGTGCCAGCAGCTTAGCGCTGGCAGTCACCTTC. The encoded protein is CASSLALAVTF.

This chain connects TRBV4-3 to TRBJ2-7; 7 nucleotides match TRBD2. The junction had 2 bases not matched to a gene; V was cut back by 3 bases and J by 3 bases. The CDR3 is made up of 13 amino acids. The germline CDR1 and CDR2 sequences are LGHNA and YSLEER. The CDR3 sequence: CASSHREGYEQYF. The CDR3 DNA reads TGCGCCAGCAGCCATAGGGAGGGCTACGAGCAGTACTTC.

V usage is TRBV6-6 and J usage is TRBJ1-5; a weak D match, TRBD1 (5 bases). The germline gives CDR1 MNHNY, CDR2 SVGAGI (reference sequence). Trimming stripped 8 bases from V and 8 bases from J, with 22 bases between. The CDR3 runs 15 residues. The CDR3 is CASSNAGTQGEPQHF. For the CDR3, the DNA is TGTGCCAGCTCTAACGCCGGGACCCAAGGGGAGCCCCAGCATTTT.

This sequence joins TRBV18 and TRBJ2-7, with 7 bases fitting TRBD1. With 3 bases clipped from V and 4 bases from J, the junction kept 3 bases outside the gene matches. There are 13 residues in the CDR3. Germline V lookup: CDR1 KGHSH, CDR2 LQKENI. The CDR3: CASSPTGLYEQYF. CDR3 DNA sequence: TGTGCCAGCTCACCGACAGGGTTGTACGAGCAGTACTTC.

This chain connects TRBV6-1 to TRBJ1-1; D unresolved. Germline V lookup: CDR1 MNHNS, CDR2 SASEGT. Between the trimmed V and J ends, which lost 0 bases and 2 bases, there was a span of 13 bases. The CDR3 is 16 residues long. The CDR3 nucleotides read TGTGCCAGCAGTGAAGCGCTTCCCGTGCTAAACACTGAAGCTTTCTTT. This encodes CASSEALPVLNTEAFF.

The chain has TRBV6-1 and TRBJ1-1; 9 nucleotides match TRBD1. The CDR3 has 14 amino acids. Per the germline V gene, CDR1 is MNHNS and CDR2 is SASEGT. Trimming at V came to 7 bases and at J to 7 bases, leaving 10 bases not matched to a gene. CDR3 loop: CASMFSDRGFEAFF. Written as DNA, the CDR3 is TGTGCCAGCATGTTTAGTGACAGGGGGTTTGAAGCTTTCTTT.

CDR3 amino acids: CASSIPTWQADTEAFF. The CDR3 DNA is TGTGCCAGTAGTATACCCACGTGGCAGGCGGACACTGAAGCTTTCTTT. The genes are TRBV19 and TRBJ1-1; D is undetermined. CDR1 is LNHDA, CDR2 SQIVND, per germline (reference sequence). V was trimmed by 2 bases and J by 3 bases, leaving 16 bases between them. This CDR3 is built from 16 residues.

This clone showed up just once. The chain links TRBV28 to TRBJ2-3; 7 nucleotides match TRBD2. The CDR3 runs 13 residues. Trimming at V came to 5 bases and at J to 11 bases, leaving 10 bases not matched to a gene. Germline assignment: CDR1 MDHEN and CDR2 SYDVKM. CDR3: CASSGQQRGGQYF. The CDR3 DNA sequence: TGTGCCAGCAGTGGCCAACAGCGGGGAGGGCAGTATTTT. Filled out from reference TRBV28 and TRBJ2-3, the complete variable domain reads DVKVTQSSRYLVKRTGEKVFLECVQDMDHENMFWYRQDPGLGLRLIYFSYDVKMKEKGDIPEGYSVSREKKERFSLILESASTNQTSMYLCASSGQQRGGQYFGPGTRLTVL.

CDR3 sequence reads: CASSFRQGDTQYF. CDR3 DNA: TGTGCCAGCAGCTTCCGACAGGGAGATACGCAGTATTTT. The chain recombines TRBV9 with TRBJ2-3, with 7 bases lining up with TRBD1. The CDR3 runs to 13 residues. Germline V gives CDR1 SGDLS, CDR2 YYNGEE. V trimming: 4 bases; J trimming: 5 bases; junction bases outside the gene matches: 4.

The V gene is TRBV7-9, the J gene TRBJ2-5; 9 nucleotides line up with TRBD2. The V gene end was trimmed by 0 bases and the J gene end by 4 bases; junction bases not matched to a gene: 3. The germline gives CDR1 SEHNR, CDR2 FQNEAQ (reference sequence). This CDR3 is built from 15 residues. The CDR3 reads CASSLASGGRETQYF. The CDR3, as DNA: TGTGCCAGCAGCTTAGCTAGCGGGGGACGAGAGACCCAGTACTTC. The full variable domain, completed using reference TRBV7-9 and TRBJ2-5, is DTGVSQNPRHKITKRGQNVTFRCDPISEHNRLYWYRQTLGQGPEFLTYFQNEAQLEKSRLLSDRFSAERPKGSFSTLEIQRTEQGDSAMYLCASSLASGGRETQYFGPGTRLLVL.